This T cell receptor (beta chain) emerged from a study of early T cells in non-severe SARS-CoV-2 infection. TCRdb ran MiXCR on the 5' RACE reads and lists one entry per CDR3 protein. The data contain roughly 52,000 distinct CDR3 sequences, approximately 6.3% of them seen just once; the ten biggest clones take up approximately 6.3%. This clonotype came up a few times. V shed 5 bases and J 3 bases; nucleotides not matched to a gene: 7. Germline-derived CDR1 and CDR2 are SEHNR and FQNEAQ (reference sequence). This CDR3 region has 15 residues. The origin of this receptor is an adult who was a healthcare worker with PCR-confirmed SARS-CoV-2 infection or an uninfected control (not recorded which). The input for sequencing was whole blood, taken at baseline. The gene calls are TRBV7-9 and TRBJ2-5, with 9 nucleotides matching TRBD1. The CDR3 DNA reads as TGTGCCAGCAGCACCACAGGGGGCGAGGAAGAGACCCAGTACTTC. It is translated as CASSTTGGEEETQYF. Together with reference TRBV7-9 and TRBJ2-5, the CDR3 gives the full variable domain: DTGVSQNPRHKITKRGQNVTFRCDPISEHNRLYWYRQTLGQGPEFLTYFQNEAQLEKSRLLSDRFSAERPKGSFSTLEIQRTEQGDSAMYLCASSTTGGEEETQYFGPGTRLLVL.